This entry lists 2 T cell receptor beta chains sequenced from one sample in a study of Graves' ophthalmopathy and Graves' hyperthyroidism. Beta-chain TCR CDR3 regions were amplified from RNA transcripts. First-round RT-PCR with HTBI primers preceded a second-round multiplex PCR. TCRdb reprocessed the multiplex PCR reads via MiXCR and lists one record per CDR3 protein. This sample has hundreds of thousands of distinct CDR3 sequences, with around an eighth found just once. Sample: blood. The source of these receptors is a woman aged 30 to 39 with Graves' ophthalmopathy.

On this clonotype: A much larger clone is a single base away; this may be a read error. V usage is TRBV25-1 and J usage is TRBJ2-7, with 12 bases that match TRBD2. Germline V gene data show CDR1 as MGHDK and CDR2 as SYGVNS. The CDR3 totals 13 residues. V lost 2 bases to trimming and J lost 12 bases; unmatched junction nucleotides: 5. In DNA form, the CDR3 reads TGTGCCAGCAGTGAAGTGACTAGCGGGAGACGGTACTTC. Translation gives CASSEVTSGRRYF.

This clonotype was observed many times. The chain carries TRBV6-5 and TRBJ1-1; 10 bases fit TRBD1. This CDR3 region has 16 residues. Germline V gene sequence: CDR1 MNHEY, CDR2 SVGAGI. J was trimmed by 6 bases and V by 4 bases; bases with no gene match: 11. CDR3 DNA sequence: TGTGCCAGCAGTTTCAACGGGGGACAGGGGAGATCTGAAGCTTTCTTT. This gives the protein CASSFNGGQGRSEAFF.